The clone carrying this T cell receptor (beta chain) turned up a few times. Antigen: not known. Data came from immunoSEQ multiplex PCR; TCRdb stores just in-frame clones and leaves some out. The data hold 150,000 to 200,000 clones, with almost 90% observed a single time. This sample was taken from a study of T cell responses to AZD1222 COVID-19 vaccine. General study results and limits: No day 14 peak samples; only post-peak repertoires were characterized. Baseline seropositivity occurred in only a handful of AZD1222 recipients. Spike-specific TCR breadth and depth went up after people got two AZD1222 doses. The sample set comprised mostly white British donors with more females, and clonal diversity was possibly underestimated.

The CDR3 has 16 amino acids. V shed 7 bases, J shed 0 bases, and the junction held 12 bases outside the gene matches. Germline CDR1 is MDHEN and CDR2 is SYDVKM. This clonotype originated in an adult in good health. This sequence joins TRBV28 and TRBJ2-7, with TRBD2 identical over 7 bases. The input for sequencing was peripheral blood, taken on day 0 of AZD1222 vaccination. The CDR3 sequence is CASNRGGVYPSYEQYF. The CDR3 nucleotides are TGTGCCAGCAACCGGGGAGGGGTCTACCCCTCCTACGAGCAGTACTTC.